This T cell receptor beta chain was identified in a study of siplizumab effects on memory and regulatory T cells. The assay was immunoSEQ multiplex PCR, and TCRdb's table has in-frame clones only and misses some. Of over 60,000 clones in the sample, about 90% are singletons; the top ten hold around 30%. V was shortened by 3 bases and J by 2 bases, with 22 bases between the two germline ends. This CDR3 is built from 18 residues. Germline values: CDR1 SGHDN, CDR2 FVKESK. The material sequenced was CD8+ T cells sorted from blood. The V and J genes are TRBV14 and TRBJ1-2; D uncertain. The clonotype was recovered from a human donor in good health. As DNA, the CDR3 is TGTGCCAGCAGCCATTCAGCAGGACCTCCAATACTAAACTATGGCTACACCTTC. It specifies CASSHSAGPPILNYGYTF. Full variable domain (rest looked up from reference TRBV14 and TRBJ1-2): EAGVTQFPSHSVIEKGQTVTLRCDPISGHDNLYWYRRVMGKEIKFLLHFVKESKQDESGMPNNRFLAERTGGTYSTLKVQPAELEDSGVYFCASSHSAGPPILNYGYTFGSGTRLTVV.